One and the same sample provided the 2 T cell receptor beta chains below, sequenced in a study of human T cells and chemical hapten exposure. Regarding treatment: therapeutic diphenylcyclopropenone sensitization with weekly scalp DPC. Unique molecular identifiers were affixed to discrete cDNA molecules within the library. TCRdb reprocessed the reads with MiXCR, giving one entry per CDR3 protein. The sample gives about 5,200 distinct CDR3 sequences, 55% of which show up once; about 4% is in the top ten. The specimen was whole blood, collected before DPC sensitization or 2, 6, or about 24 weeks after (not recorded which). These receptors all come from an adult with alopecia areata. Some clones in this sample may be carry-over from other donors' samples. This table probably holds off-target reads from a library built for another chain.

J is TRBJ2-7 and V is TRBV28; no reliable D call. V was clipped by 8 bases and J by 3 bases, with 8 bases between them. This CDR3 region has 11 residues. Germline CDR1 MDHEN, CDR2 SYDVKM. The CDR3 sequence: CASGRLYEQYF. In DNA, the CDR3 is TGTGCCAGCGGCAGGCTCTACGAGCAGTACTTC.

The CDR3 bases are TGCAGTGCCCTTAGACAGGGGATTGAAGCTTTCTTT. Translation: CSALRQGIEAFF. The genes are TRBV20-1 and TRBJ1-1; 8 positions match TRBD1. The V gene's germline CDR1 is DFQATT and CDR2 SNEGSKA (reference sequence). The V and J ends lost 6 bases and 7 bases, in that order; junction bases with no gene match: 7. This CDR3 spans 12 amino acids.